The 28 T cell receptor beta chains in this list originate from one sample, sequenced in a study of vaccination and CD4 T cells after COVID-19. Their recognized antigens are unknown. The treatment is: approximately 9-day PBMC culture with coronavirus spike peptide pools or control peptides (ViraFEST assay). Cultured CD4+ T-cell DNA underwent Oncomine TCR Beta short-read sequencing. TCRdb called the PCR reads again in MiXCR, with one record for every CDR3 protein. The table includes about 15,000 distinct CDR3 sequences, around 73% detected once. Sequenced: CD4+ T cells from blood, cultured in vitro. The source is a human donor who had recovered from COVID-19.

This clonotype showed up just a few times. The chain joins TRBV24-1 to TRBJ2-1, with 14 nucleotides matching TRBD2. Trimming cost V 10 bases and J 6 bases; bases outside gene matches: 10. CDR3 length: 16 residues. CDR1 and CDR2 from the germline V gene are KGHDR and SFDVKD. CDR3 DNA: TGTGCCACTGAATCACCGACTAGCGGGAGGGCCAATGAGCAGTTCTTC. This encodes CATESPTSGRANEQFF.

The CDR3: CASSRPGQGLRNTEAFF. The CDR3 bases are TGTGCCAGTAGTCGTCCGGGCCAGGGTCTCCGGAACACTGAAGCTTTCTTT. This chain links TRBV19 with TRBJ1-1; TRBD1 is a possible D gene (5 bases). The germline V and J ends were trimmed by 5 bases and 1 base, with 20 bases remaining between them. The V gene's germline CDR1 is LNHDA and CDR2 SQIVND (reference sequence). The CDR3 length is 17 residues.

The rearrangement joins TRBV5-1 to TRBJ1-5, with TRBD1 as a possible D gene (5 bases). CDR1 SGHRS and CDR2 YFSETQ come from the germline V gene. V was pared by 1 base and J by 5 bases, with 13 bases between. The CDR3 length is 15 residues. CDR3 residues: CASSLYPGMDQPQHF. CDR3 nucleotide sequence: TGCGCCAGCAGCTTGTATCCAGGGATGGATCAGCCCCAGCATTTT.

The genes are TRBV29-1 and TRBJ1-4, with a possible D match to TRBD1 (5 bases). CDR3 length: 12 amino acids. CDR1 is SQVTM, CDR2 ANQGSEA, per germline. This chain's CDR3 is CTRGGANEKLFF. The CDR3 coding sequence is TGCACCCGGGGGGGGGCTAATGAAAAACTGTTTTTT.

In the case of this clonotype: Sequence at one end of the junction differs from germline and may be a read error. V usage is TRBV7-7 and J usage is TRBJ1-1, with D hard to call. Germline CDR1 SSHAT, CDR2 FNYEAQ (reference sequence). This CDR3 region has 13 residues. As DNA, the CDR3 is TGTGCTAGCAGCTTAGAGGTCGGCACTGAAGCTTTCTTT. This gives the protein CASSLEVGTEAFF.

This chain links TRBV20-1 with TRBJ1-5; TRBD1 might be the D (5 bases). The CDR3 runs to 14 residues. Germline V gives CDR1 DFQATT, CDR2 SNEGSKA (reference sequence). V was shortened by 6 bases and J by 1 base, with 13 bases between the two germline ends. CDR3 sequence reads: CSALGDWSNQPQHF. The CDR3 DNA is TGCAGTGCGCTGGGGGACTGGAGCAATCAGCCCCAGCATTTT.

V gene TRBV6-1 combines with J gene TRBJ2-4; D tentatively fits TRBD1 or TRBD2 (5 bases each). From germline, CDR1 is MNHNS and CDR2 SASEGT. Deletions cut 10 bases from V and 3 bases from J, with 13 bases between. CDR3 size: 13 residues. CDR3 residues: CATGDLHKNIQYF. The CDR3 DNA reads TGTGCCACCGGGGACCTACACAAAAACATTCAGTACTTC.

The gene calls are TRBV19 and TRBJ2-7; D is tentatively TRBD1 or TRBD2 (5 bases each). The CDR3 contains 14 residues. V was cut by 3 bases and J by 1 base, with 10 bases left in between. Germline CDR1 LNHDA, CDR2 SQIVND (reference sequence). The CDR3 here is CASSIVGPSYEQYF. CDR3 sequence (DNA): TGTGCCAGTAGTATCGTGGGACCTTCCTACGAGCAGTACTTC.

The chain is built from TRBV6-4 and TRBJ2-2; 7 bases fit TRBD1. Germline lookup yields CDR1 MRHNA and CDR2 SNTAGT. The CDR3 is 13 amino acids. V trimming: 4 bases; J trimming: 9 bases; junction bases outside the gene matches: 5. CDR3 sequence reads: CASSVQQGWELFF. DNA for the CDR3: TGTGCCAGCAGTGTTCAACAGGGGTGGGAGCTGTTTTTT.

The V call is TRBV4-1, the J call TRBJ2-3, with TRBD2 matching over 8 bases. This CDR3 contains 16 residues. In germline, CDR1 is MGHRA, CDR2 YSYEKL. V lost 1 base to trimming and J lost 4 bases; unmatched junction nucleotides: 7. CDR3 DNA sequence: TGCGCCAGCAGCCAAGCGGGTAGCGGGATCTCAGATACGCAGTATTTT. This encodes CASSQAGSGISDTQYF.

V gene TRBV7-9 combines with J gene TRBJ1-2; D is perhaps TRBD1 (5 bases). This CDR3 contains 13 residues. Looked up from germline, CDR1 is SEHNR and CDR2 is FQNEAQ (reference sequence). V lost 5 bases to trimming and J lost 4 bases, with 11 bases between them. Here the CDR3 reads CASSAGTSYGYTF. DNA of the CDR3: TGTGCCAGCAGCGCCGGGACCTCCTATGGCTACACCTTC.

This sequence joins TRBV18 and TRBJ2-3, with a weak D call TRBD1 (7 bases). Germline V lookup: CDR1 KGHSH, CDR2 LQKENI. The CDR3 totals 16 residues. V shed 5 bases and J shed 3 bases, with 18 bases lying between them. CDR3 loop: CASSNRRQGGTDTQYF. The CDR3 nucleotides are TGTGCCAGCTCAAATCGTCGACAGGGAGGTACAGATACGCAGTATTTT.

This chain uses TRBV7-2 with TRBJ1-1; possibly TRBD1 for D (5 bases). V lost 5 bases and J 1 base, leaving 14 bases between the germline ends. CDR3 size: 15 residues. CDR1 is SGHTA, CDR2 FQGNSA, per germline. CDR3 sequence reads: CASSTGGQGNTEAFF. CDR3 DNA sequence: TGTGCCAGCAGCACCGGCGGGCAGGGGAACACTGAAGCTTTCTTT.

The V call is TRBV20-1, the J call TRBJ2-5; 12 positions match TRBD1. CDR3 size: 16 residues. V lost 5 bases to trimming and J lost 5 bases; unmatched junction nucleotides: 12. Germline CDR1 DFQATT, CDR2 SNEGSKA (reference sequence). CDR3 loop: CSAPGYGTGGSETQYF. The CDR3 nucleotides are TGCAGTGCTCCGGGGTACGGGACAGGGGGCTCGGAGACCCAGTACTTC.

The chain joins TRBV6-2 or TRBV6-3 to TRBJ2-1, with 10 bases fitting TRBD2. Germline CDR1 is MNHEY and CDR2 is SVGEGT. The CDR3 runs to 14 residues. After removal of 6 bases from V and 7 bases from J, the junction contained 6 bases not matched to a gene. In DNA form, the CDR3 reads TGTGCCAGCAGGCTAGCGGGAGTTCGGAATGAGCAGTTCTTC. Translation: CASRLAGVRNEQFF.

This chain joins TRBV14 and TRBJ1-3; D is ambiguous. The CDR3 sequence is 15 residues long. CDR1 and CDR2 (germline): SGHDN, FVKESK. With 4 bases removed from V and 0 bases from J, the gap between germline ends came to 10 bases. The CDR3 sequence is CASSLLAASGNTIYF. DNA of the CDR3: TGTGCCAGCAGCCTTCTCGCAGCCTCTGGAAACACCATATATTTT.

This chain joins TRBV10-3 and TRBJ2-1, with D unclear. Trimming took off 4 bases at V and 0 bases at J, with 7 bases between the two ends. From germline, CDR1 is ENHRY and CDR2 SYGVKD. The CDR3 runs to 14 residues. The CDR3 reads CAISATDSYNEQFF. CDR3 coding DNA: TGTGCCATCAGTGCAACTGACTCCTACAATGAGCAGTTCTTC.

Concerning this clonotype: Compared with germline, one end of the junction differs, possibly owing to a read error. This chain uses TRBV7-7 with TRBJ2-5, with D maybe TRBD2 (7 bases). CDR1 is SSHAT, CDR2 FNYEAQ, per germline (reference sequence). This CDR3 has 13 residues. The CDR3 region is CASRRGLGGTQYF. The CDR3 nucleotides are TGTGCTAGCAGGCGGGGGCTGGGAGGGACCCAGTACTTC.

This clonotype turned up a few times. The V gene is TRBV7-2, the J gene TRBJ2-3, with 9 bases lining up with TRBD2. CDR1 and CDR2 (germline): SGHTA, FQGNSA. The CDR3 totals 16 residues. Trimming took 3 bases from V and 2 from J; bases not matched to a gene: 6. The CDR3, as DNA: TGTGCCAGCAGCTTCGGGCGGGGGGGACACACAGATACGCAGTATTTT. Residues: CASSFGRGGHTDTQYF. The full variable domain, with the rest looked up from reference TRBV7-2 and TRBJ2-3, is GAGVSQSPSNKVTEKGKDVELRCDPISGHTALYWYRQSLGQGLEFLIYFQGNSAPDKSGLPSDRFSAERTGGSVSTLTIQRTQQEDSAVYLCASSFGRGGHTDTQYFGPGTRLTVL.

This chain connects TRBV20-1 to TRBJ2-7; D gene uncertain. The V gene's germline CDR1 is DFQATT and CDR2 SNEGSKA (reference sequence). This CDR3 contains 12 residues. Between the trimmed V and J ends, which lost 4 bases and 1 base, there was a span of 8 bases. CDR3 bases: TGCAGTGCTACCCAGAGGTCCTACGAGCAGTACTTC. It yields the protein CSATQRSYEQYF.

The V and J genes are TRBV27 and TRBJ1-5, with no clear D. Per germline, CDR1 MNHEY and CDR2 SMNVEV (reference sequence). The CDR3 is 14 residues long. V lost 2 bases, J lost 1 base, and 6 bases lay in between. CDR3 nucleotides: TGTGCCAGCAGTTTAAAGGACAGCAATCAGCCCCAGCATTTT. As protein: CASSLKDSNQPQHF.

The gene calls are TRBV28 and TRBJ2-1; 7 bases map to TRBD1. Trimming at V came to 5 bases and at J to 8 bases, leaving 3 bases not matched to a gene. The V gene's germline CDR1 is MDHEN and CDR2 SYDVKM. The CDR3 extends over 12 amino acids. DNA for the CDR3: TGTGCCAGCAGTCTAAGGGGGCATGAGCAGTTCTTC. Translation gives CASSLRGHEQFF.

The rearrangement links TRBV7-9 to TRBJ2-7; either TRBD1 or TRBD2 may fit D (5 bases each). Trimming took off 5 bases at V and 5 bases at J, with 16 bases between the two ends. This CDR3 spans 14 amino acids. Germline loops: CDR1 SEHNR, CDR2 FQNEAQ (reference sequence). The DNA for the CDR3 is TGTGCCAGCAGCGCATTGGGACGGCGAGACGAGCAGTACTTC. Its translation is CASSALGRRDEQYF.

The chain has TRBV7-2 and TRBJ1-5, with 8 bases identical to TRBD1. The germline CDR1 and CDR2 sequences are SGHTA and FQGNSA. Trimming at V came to 5 bases and at J to 0 bases, leaving 9 bases not matched to a gene. The CDR3 has 17 residues. In DNA, the CDR3 is TGTGCCAGCAGCCCCGACAGGGGATTAGGTAGCAATCAGCCCCAGCATTTT. The encoded protein is CASSPDRGLGSNQPQHF.

The chain couples TRBV15 to TRBJ2-7; TRBD1 matches 8 bases. The CDR3 has 15 residues. V trimming: 5 bases; J trimming: 2 bases; junction bases outside the gene matches: 8. Germline CDR1 LNHNV, CDR2 YYDKDF (reference sequence). The DNA of the CDR3 is TGTGCCACCAGCCCACAGGGGGAGATCCCCTACGAGCAGTACTTC. Translation gives CATSPQGEIPYEQYF.

This sequence joins TRBV7-8 and TRBJ1-5, with TRBD1 as a possible D gene (5 bases). The CDR3 is 14 amino acids. CDR1 and CDR2 (germline): SGHVS, FQNEAQ. V was shortened by 0 bases and J by 6 bases, with 9 bases between the two germline ends. CDR3 protein: CASSLAQGAQPQHF. CDR3 nucleotides: TGTGCCAGCAGCTTAGCCCAGGGCGCTCAGCCCCAGCATTTT.

The J gene is TRBJ1-1, the V gene TRBV6-1; possible D gene TRBD1, 5 bases. The CDR3 loop spans 10 amino acids. Per the germline V gene, CDR1 is MNHNS and CDR2 is SASEGT. Trimming shortened V by 6 bases and J by 8 bases, and 7 bases separated the two germline ends. The CDR3 loop is CASRHREAFF. The CDR3 DNA is TGTGCCAGCAGACACAGGGAAGCTTTCTTT.

The count of this clonotype is one. The chain is built from TRBV20-1 and TRBJ1-6, with 7 positions matching TRBD1. CDR3 size: 14 residues. The germline CDR1 and CDR2 sequences are DFQATT and SNEGSKA (reference sequence). Trimming cost V 5 bases and J 7 bases; bases outside gene matches: 8. CDR3 in amino acids: CSAARDSANSPLHF. The CDR3 DNA reads TGCAGTGCTGCCCGGGACAGCGCGAATTCACCCCTCCACTTT.